The rows below give T cell receptor beta chains drawn from one sample of a study of T cell repertoires in cytomegalovirus infection. TCRdb recomputed calls from the reads with MiXCR, one row per CDR3 protein. Of 740,000 or so distinct CDR3 sequences listed, 35% are singletons. The sample was PBMCs. The source of these receptors is a human donor in good health (CMV status not recorded). Some clones in this sample may be carry-over from other donors' samples. Both conserved end residues are part of each CDR3. The order of the fields is clone size, V gene, J gene, D gene, CDR3 protein, CDR3 DNA. D genes are given only for firm matches. The size field is filled for only some rows; it gives once, few, many or a size class.

once	TRBV19	TRBJ1-3	.	CASSIKQVYVNTIYF	TGTGCCAGTAGTATTAAGCAGGTCTACGTGAACACCATATATTTT
.	TRBV5-1	TRBJ1-1	TRBD1	CASSVGQTTNTEAFF	TGCGCCAGCAGCGTGGGACAGACTACGAACACTGAAGCTTTCTTT
.	TRBV7-9	TRBJ2-3	.	CASSLELRRSTDTQYF	TGTGCCAGCAGCTTAGAACTCCGGAGAAGCACAGATACGCAGTATTTT
many	TRBV7-2	TRBJ1-6	TRBD1	CASSLRQGYNSPLHF	TGTGCCAGCAGCCTACGACAGGGGTATAATTCACCCCTCCACTTT
.	TRBV19	TRBJ2-7	TRBD2	CASSIPGTSGVYEQYF	TGTGCCAGTAGTATCCCCGGGACTAGCGGAGTCTACGAGCAGTACTTC
.	TRBV7-2	TRBJ1-4	.	CASGRGYTNEKLFF	TGTGCCAGCGGCCGTGGCTACACTAATGAAAAACTGTTTTTT
.	TRBV6-4	TRBJ2-1	.	CASSGGSNNEQFF	TGTGCCAGCAGTGGGGGCAGCAACAATGAGCAGTTCTTC
few	TRBV7-8	TRBJ2-1	.	CASSLVAPQNEQFF	TGTGCCAGCAGCTTAGTTGCACCACAAAATGAGCAGTTCTTC
.	TRBV12-3/TRBV12-4	TRBJ2-2	.	CASSFTAEHNTGELFF	TGTGCCAGCAGTTTTACGGCAGAGCACAACACCGGGGAGCTGTTTTTT
few	TRBV7-3	TRBJ2-3	.	CASSLSSSSTDTQYF	TGTGCCAGCAGCTTAAGTTCTTCTAGCACAGATACGCAGTATTTT
.	TRBV7-3	TRBJ2-5	TRBD1	CASSLTPGQGTETQYF	TGTGCCAGCAGCTTAACCCCCGGACAGGGTACCGAGACCCAGTACTTC
few	TRBV2	TRBJ2-7	.	CASSLDLLGGEQYF	TGTGCCAGCAGTCTCGATCTATTGGGGGGCGAGCAGTACTTC
.	TRBV2	TRBJ2-3	.	CASRQGRTDTQYF	TGTGCCAGCAGGCAGGGGCGCACAGATACGCAGTATTTT
.	TRBV5-1	TRBJ2-5	.	CASRPQSGPVETQYF	TGCGCCAGCCGGCCGCAGTCAGGGCCTGTGGAGACCCAGTACTTC
.	TRBV27	TRBJ2-3	.	CATQSRSLNTDTQYF	TGTGCCACCCAGTCGAGGAGCCTCAACACAGATACGCAGTATTTT
.	TRBV10-3	TRBJ1-5	TRBD1	CAISDSGTGSNQPQHF	TGTGCCATCAGTGATTCCGGGACAGGGAGCAATCAGCCCCAGCATTTT
.	TRBV5-4	TRBJ2-2	TRBD1	CASSLMGTTGYNTGELFF	TGTGCCAGCAGCTTGATGGGGACGACAGGGTATAACACCGGGGAGCTGTTTTTT
few	TRBV20-1	TRBJ2-7	TRBD2	CSARGAGGRSYEQYF	TGCAGTGCTAGAGGGGCGGGGGGGAGGAGCTACGAGCAGTACTTC
.	TRBV20-1	TRBJ2-7	.	CSARQDLGPWDEQYF	TGCAGTGCGAGACAGGATTTGGGTCCCTGGGACGAGCAGTACTTC
.	TRBV24-1	TRBJ2-2	.	CATSDSRFKLFTGELFF	TGTGCCACCAGTGATTCCCGGTTCAAACTATTTACCGGGGAGCTGTTTTTT
.	TRBV24-1	TRBJ2-5	.	CATSLPGRSETQYF	TGTGCCACCAGCCTACCTGGGAGGAGCGAGACCCAGTACTTC
few	TRBV25-1	TRBJ1-6	.	CASSTRTDDNSPLHF	TGTGCCAGCAGTACCCGGACAGACGATAATTCACCCCTCCACTTT
many	TRBV7-8	TRBJ2-2	.	CASSLAHSGELFF	TGTGCCAGCAGCTTGGCTCATAGCGGGGAGCTGTTTTTT
few	TRBV28	TRBJ2-2	TRBD1	CASRTQGIGELFF	TGTGCCAGCAGGACACAGGGGATCGGGGAGCTGTTTTTT
many	TRBV12-3/TRBV12-4	TRBJ2-1	.	CASGDAAYNEQFF	TGTGCCAGCGGGGACGCCGCCTACAATGAGCAGTTCTTC
many	TRBV6-5	TRBJ2-1	TRBD2	CASSYSRAGGQSVLSQQFF	TGTGCCAGCAGTTACTCGCGAGCGGGGGGGCAATCGGTTTTGTCCCAGCAGTTCTTC
.	TRBV4-1	TRBJ2-3	.	CASSQDGTEDTQYF	TGCGCCAGCAGCCAAGATGGGACGGAAGATACGCAGTATTTT
.	TRBV7-8	TRBJ1-5	.	CASSLAEHRGNQPQHF	TGTGCCAGCAGCCTCGCAGAACACAGGGGCAATCAGCCCCAGCATTTT
few	TRBV25-1	TRBJ1-4	.	CASSVQGQRNEKLFF	TGTGCCAGCAGCGTTCAAGGACAGAGGAATGAAAAACTGTTTTTT
few	TRBV4-3	TRBJ1-1	.	CASSQENGRPMNTEAFF	TGCGCCAGCAGCCAAGAAAACGGCCGGCCAATGAACACTGAAGCTTTCTTT
.	TRBV6-5	TRBJ2-3	TRBD2	CASSYSVATSGSTDTQYF	TGTGCCAGCAGTTACTCGGTCGCTACTAGCGGGAGCACAGATACGCAGTATTTT
.	TRBV15	TRBJ1-2	.	CATSRGEPPSGYTF	TGTGCCACCAGCAGAGGTGAACCGCCGAGTGGCTACACCTTC
.	TRBV20-1	TRBJ2-3	TRBD2	CSARDMTSSTDTQYF	TGCAGTGCTAGAGATATGACTAGCAGCACAGATACGCAGTATTTT
few	TRBV7-8	TRBJ1-4	.	CASSSLQATNEKLFF	TGTGCCAGCAGCTCCCTCCAAGCAACTAATGAAAAACTGTTTTTT
few	TRBV9	TRBJ1-4	.	CASSVEAGSEKLFF	TGTGCCAGCAGCGTAGAGGCAGGGTCTGAAAAACTGTTTTTT
few	TRBV5-1	TRBJ2-7	TRBD2	CASSLVSRSIGTSAIYEQYF	TGCGCCAGCAGCTTGGTATCGAGGTCGATAGGGACTAGCGCGATCTACGAGCAGTACTTC
.	TRBV5-1	TRBJ2-2	.	CASSLVLANTGELFF	TGCGCCAGCAGCTTGGTTCTTGCGAACACCGGGGAGCTGTTTTTT
few	TRBV28	TRBJ2-7	.	CASRPPANSYEQYF	TGTGCCAGCCGTCCCCCGGCGAACTCCTACGAGCAGTACTTC
few	TRBV7-3	TRBJ1-1	.	CASSFTEIAEAFF	TGTGCCAGCAGCTTCACCGAGATAGCTGAAGCTTTCTTT
few	TRBV15	TRBJ1-1	.	CATSRDITGLGEAFF	TGTGCCACCAGCAGAGATATCACAGGGTTGGGCGAAGCTTTCTTT
.	TRBV28	TRBJ1-5	TRBD1	CAGRTGGDSYQPQHF	TGTGCCGGACGGACAGGGGGCGATTCCTATCAGCCCCAGCATTTT
many	TRBV12-3/TRBV12-4	TRBJ2-2	.	CASTPGRAGELFF	TGTGCCAGCACCCCCGGACGGGCCGGGGAGCTGTTTTTT
few	TRBV28	TRBJ1-2	TRBD1	CASSPPGQGSAGYTF	TGTGCCAGCAGTCCGCCGGGACAGGGTTCCGCTGGCTACACCTTC
.	TRBV19	TRBJ1-6	.	CASSWGRNNNSPLHF	TGTGCCAGTAGTTGGGGACGGAACAATAATTCACCCCTCCACTTT
.	TRBV9	TRBJ2-3	TRBD2	CASSWERGAPTSTDTQYF	TGTGCCAGCTCATGGGAGCGGGGGGCCCCAACGTCCACAGATACGCAGTATTTT
.	TRBV28	TRBJ2-6	.	CASSHSRAFSGANVLTF	TGTGCCAGCAGCCACTCGAGGGCGTTTTCTGGGGCCAACGTCCTGACTTTC
few	TRBV7-9	TRBJ2-1	.	CASSFFLGLASDSYNEQFF	TGTGCCAGCAGCTTTTTTTTAGGGCTAGCGTCCGATTCCTACAATGAGCAGTTCTTC
.	TRBV29-1	TRBJ2-7	.	CSVEKDSSYEQYF	TGCAGCGTTGAGAAGGATTCCTCCTACGAGCAGTACTTC
.	TRBV5-1	TRBJ1-6	.	CASSLDTSSYNSPLHF	TGCGCCAGCAGCTTGGACACGAGCTCCTATAATTCACCCCTCCACTTT
.	TRBV6-5	TRBJ2-1	TRBD1	CASSYPRGGRGYNEQFF	TGTGCCAGCAGTTACCCTAGAGGGGGCCGGGGATACAATGAGCAGTTCTTC